The entry below describes one T cell receptor (beta chain). In the source study's methods: It was from reference gene primer amplification that nucleated cell counts were estimated. Method: immunoSEQ multiplex PCR; TCRdb's copy keeps in-frame clones and lacks some. Clonal size and the V and J genes are those of that table, whereas D and trimming came from the DNA. The sample shows a few hundred thousand clones, more than 65% of them seen only once. The data stem from a study of blood T cell repertoires in COVID-19. Across the whole study: The United States, Italy and Spain supplied acute and convalescent COVID-19 samples. T cells, B-cell-depleted T cells, or PBMCs provided the cDNA or gDNA that served as material.

The sequence came from a man in his fifties who had recovered from COVID-19. The specimen was PBMCs or T cells enriched from blood (not recorded which).

The CDR3 loop reads CASSSHGLGEETQYF. The DNA of the CDR3 is TGTGCCAGCAGCTCGCATGGACTAGGAGAAGAGACCCAGTACTTC. V usage is TRBV7-2 and J usage is TRBJ2-5; 7 bases agree with TRBD2. CDR3 length equals 15 residues. Germline loops: CDR1 SGHTA, CDR2 FQGNSA. Trimming removed 4 bases from V and 3 bases from J; junction bases left unmatched: 8.